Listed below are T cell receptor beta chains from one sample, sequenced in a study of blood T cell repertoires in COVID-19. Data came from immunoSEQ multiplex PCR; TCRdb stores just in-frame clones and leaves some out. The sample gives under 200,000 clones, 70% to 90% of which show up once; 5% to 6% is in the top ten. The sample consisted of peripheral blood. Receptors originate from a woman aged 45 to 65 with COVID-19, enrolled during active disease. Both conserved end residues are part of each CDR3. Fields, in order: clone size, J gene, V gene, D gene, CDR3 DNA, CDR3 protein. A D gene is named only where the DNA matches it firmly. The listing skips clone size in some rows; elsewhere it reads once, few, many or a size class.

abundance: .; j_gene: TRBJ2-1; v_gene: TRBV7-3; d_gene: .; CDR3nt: TGTGCCAGCAGCTTAACCGGGCCAGGGGGGTCCTACAATGAGCAGTTCTTC; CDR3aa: CASSLTGPGGSYNEQFF
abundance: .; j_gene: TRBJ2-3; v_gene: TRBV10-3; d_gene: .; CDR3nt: TGTGCCATCAACGGGGATACTAGCACAGATACGCAGTATTTT; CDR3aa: CAINGDTSTDTQYF
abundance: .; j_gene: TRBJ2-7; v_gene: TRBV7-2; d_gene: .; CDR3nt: TGTGCCAGCAGCTCCCCGGGACTCGTTTACGAGCAGTACTTC; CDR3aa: CASSSPGLVYEQYF
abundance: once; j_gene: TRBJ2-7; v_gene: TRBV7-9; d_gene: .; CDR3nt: TGTGCCAGCAGCCAACGGTCGGGGAACCCCTACGAGCAGTACTTC; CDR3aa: CASSQRSGNPYEQYF
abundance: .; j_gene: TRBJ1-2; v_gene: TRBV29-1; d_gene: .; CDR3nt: TGCAGCGTTGAAGATTTAGGGGGTGGCATCTATGGCTACACCTTC; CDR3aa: CSVEDLGGGIYGYTF
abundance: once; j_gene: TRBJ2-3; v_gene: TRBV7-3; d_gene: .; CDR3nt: TGTGCCAGCAGCTTAAACGGAGTCAGGGTAGGGGCAGATACGCAGTATTTT; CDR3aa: CASSLNGVRVGADTQYF
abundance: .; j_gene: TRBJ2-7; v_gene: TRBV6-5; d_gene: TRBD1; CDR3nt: TGTGCCAGCAGAAGAGGGACAGCGTCGTCCTACGAGCAGTACTTC; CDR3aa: CASRRGTASSYEQYF
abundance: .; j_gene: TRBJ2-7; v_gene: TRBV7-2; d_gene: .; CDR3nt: TGTGCCAGCAGCTTTTGGGGCACCTACGAGCAGTACTTC; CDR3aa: CASSFWGTYEQYF
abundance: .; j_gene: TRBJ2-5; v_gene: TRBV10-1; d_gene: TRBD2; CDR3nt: TGCGCCAGCAGTGAGCCAGGACTAGCGGGGGTCGCAGGGGAGACCCAGTACTTC; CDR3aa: CASSEPGLAGVAGETQYF
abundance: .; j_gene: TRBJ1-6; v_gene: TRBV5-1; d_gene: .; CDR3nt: TGCGCCAGCAGCTTGGTAGCGGGGGCAGATTCACCCCTCCACTTT; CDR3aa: CASSLVAGADSPLHF
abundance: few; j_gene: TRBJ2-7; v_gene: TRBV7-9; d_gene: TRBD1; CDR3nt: TGTGCCAGCAGCTCAACCGGGACAGGGGAGGACGAGCAGTACTTC; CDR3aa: CASSSTGTGEDEQYF
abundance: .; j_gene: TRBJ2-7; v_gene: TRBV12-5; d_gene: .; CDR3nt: TGTGCTAGTGGAAGGGGGTCCTACTACGAGCAGTACTTC; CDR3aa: CASGRGSYYEQYF
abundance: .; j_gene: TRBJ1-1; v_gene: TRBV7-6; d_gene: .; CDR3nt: TGTGCCAGCAGCTTAGTGGCCAGGGCGAACACTGAAGCTTTCTTT; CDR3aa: CASSLVARANTEAFF
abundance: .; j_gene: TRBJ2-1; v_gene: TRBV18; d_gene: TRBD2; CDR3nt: TGTGCCAGCTCACCACGAACTTCTAGCGGGGGGACCTACAATGAGCAGTTCTTC; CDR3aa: CASSPRTSSGGTYNEQFF
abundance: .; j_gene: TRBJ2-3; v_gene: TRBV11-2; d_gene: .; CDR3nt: TGTGCCAGCAGCCTTGGTAGTCTTGGCACAGATACGCAGTATTTT; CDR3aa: CASSLGSLGTDTQYF
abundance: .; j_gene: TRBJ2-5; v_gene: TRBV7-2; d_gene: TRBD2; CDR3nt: TGTGCCAGCAGCGCACAGCGGGGCCAAGAGACCCAGTACTTC; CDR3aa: CASSAQRGQETQYF
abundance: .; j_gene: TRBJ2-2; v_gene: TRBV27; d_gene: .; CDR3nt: TGTGCCAGCAGTTACAGGGACCTTACACCCGGGGAGCTGTTTTTT; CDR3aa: CASSYRDLTPGELFF
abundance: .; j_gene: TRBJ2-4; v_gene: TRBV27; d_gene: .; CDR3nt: TGTGCCAGCAGTTTAGTTTCTCAGGGGAGCAAAAACATTCAGTACTTC; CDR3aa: CASSLVSQGSKNIQYF
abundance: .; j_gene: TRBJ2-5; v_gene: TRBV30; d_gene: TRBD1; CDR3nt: TGTGCCTGGAGTGCGGAAGGGGGCTCTAGGGAGACCCAGTACTTC; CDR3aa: CAWSAEGGSRETQYF
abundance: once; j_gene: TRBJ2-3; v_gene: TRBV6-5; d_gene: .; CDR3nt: TGTGCCAGCAAACTAGCCGCAGATACGCAGTATTTT; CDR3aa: CASKLAADTQYF
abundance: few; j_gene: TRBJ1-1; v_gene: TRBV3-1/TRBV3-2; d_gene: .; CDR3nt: TGTGCCAGCAGCCAAGGGGGAAAGGGGACTACGTCCTTT; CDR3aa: CASSQGGKGTTSF
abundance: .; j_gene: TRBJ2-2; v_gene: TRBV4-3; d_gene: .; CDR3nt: TGCGCCAGCAGCCAAGAGGGCCCGACGGCTAAGAACACCGGGGAGCTGTTTTTT; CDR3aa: CASSQEGPTAKNTGELFF
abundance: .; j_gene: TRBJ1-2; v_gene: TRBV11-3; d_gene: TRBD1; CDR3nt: TGTGCCAGCAGCTCAGACCCACAGGGGGCCGGTGGCTATGGCTACACCTTC; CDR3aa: CASSSDPQGAGGYGYTF
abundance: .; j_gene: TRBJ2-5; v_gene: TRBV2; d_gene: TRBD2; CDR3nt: TGTGCCAGCGGTTTTGGGGGACTAGCGGAAGAGACCCAGTACTTC; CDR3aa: CASGFGGLAEETQYF
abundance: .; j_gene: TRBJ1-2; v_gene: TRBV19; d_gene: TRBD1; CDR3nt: TGTGCCAGTAGTCCGGCACAGGGGGCGAGTGGCTACACCTTC; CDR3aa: CASSPAQGASGYTF
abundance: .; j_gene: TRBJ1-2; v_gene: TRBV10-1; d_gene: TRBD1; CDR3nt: TGCGCCAGCAGTGAATTTGGGCACAGGGGGCCGGACTATGGCTACACCTTC; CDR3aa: CASSEFGHRGPDYGYTF
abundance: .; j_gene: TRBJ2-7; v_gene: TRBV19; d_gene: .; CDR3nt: TGTGCCAGTAGTCTGGGCAGGGGCTCCGAGCAGTACTTC; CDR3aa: CASSLGRGSEQYF
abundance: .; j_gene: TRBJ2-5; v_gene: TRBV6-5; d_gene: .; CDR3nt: TGTGCCAGCGCGGAGTCTTCAGAGACCCAGTACTTC; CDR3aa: CASAESSETQYF
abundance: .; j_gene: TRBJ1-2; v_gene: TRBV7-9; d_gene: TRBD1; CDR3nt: TGTGCCAGCAGCTCCCGGGACAGGGGGTTTATTAACTATGGCTACACCTTC; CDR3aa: CASSSRDRGFINYGYTF
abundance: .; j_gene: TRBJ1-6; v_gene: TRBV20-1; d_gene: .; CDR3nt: TGCAGTGCTAGTATACAGGGCTCCTATAATTCACCCCTCCACTTT; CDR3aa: CSASIQGSYNSPLHF
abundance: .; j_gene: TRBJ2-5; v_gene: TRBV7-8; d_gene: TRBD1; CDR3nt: TGTGCCAGCAGCGCTGACAGGGAAGAGACCCAGTACTTC; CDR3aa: CASSADREETQYF
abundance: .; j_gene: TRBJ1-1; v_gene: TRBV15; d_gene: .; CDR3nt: TGTGCCACCAGCAGAAAGGCCCGGGGCACTGAAGCTTTCTTT; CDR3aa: CATSRKARGTEAFF
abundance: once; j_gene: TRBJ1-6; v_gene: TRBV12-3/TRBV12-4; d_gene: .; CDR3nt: TGTGCCAGCAGTTTACTCAATTCACCCCTCCACTTT; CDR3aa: CASSLLNSPLHF
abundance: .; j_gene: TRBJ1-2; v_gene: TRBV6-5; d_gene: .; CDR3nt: TGTGCCAGCAGTTCCGGGGACTATGGCTACACCTTC; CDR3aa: CASSSGDYGYTF
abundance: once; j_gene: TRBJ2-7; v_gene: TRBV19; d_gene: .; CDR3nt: TGTGCCAGTAGTATAGGACAGATGTCCTACGAGCAGTACTTC; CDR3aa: CASSIGQMSYEQYF
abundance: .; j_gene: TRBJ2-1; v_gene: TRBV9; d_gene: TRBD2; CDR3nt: TGTGCCAGCAGCCCCTACGGCGGGACTAGCGCCAATGAGCAGTTCTTC; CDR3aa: CASSPYGGTSANEQFF
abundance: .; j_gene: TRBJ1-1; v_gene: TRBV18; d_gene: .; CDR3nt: TGTGCCAGCTCACCACCTGTCATGAACACTGAAGCTTTCTTT; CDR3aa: CASSPPVMNTEAFF
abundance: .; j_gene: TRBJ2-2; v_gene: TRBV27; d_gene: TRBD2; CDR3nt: TGTGCCAGCAGTTCTATAGGGACTAGCACCGGGGAGCTGTTTTTT; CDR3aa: CASSSIGTSTGELFF
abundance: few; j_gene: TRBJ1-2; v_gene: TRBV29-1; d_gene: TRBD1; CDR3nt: TGCAGCGGAGGACAGGCTAACTATGGCTACACCTTC; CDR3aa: CSGGQANYGYTF
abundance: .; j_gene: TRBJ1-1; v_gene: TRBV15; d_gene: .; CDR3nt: TGTGCCACCAGCAGAGATCTGTCAGGGTGGCTGAACACTGAAGCTTTCTTT; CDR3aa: CATSRDLSGWLNTEAFF
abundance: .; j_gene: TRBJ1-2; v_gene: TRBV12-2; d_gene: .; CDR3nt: TGTGCAACGCGGACAGGGCCGGTCGAAGTCGGCTACACCTTC; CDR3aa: CATRTGPVEVGYTF
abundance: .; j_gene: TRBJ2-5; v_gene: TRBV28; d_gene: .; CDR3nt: TGTGCCAGCAGACCGGGACAAAGGTACCAAGAGACCCAGTACTTC; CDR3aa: CASRPGQRYQETQYF
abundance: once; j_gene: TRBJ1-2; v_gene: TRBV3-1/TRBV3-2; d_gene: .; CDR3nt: TGTGCCAGCAGGGACAGCAACTATGGCTACACCTTC; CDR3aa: CASRDSNYGYTF
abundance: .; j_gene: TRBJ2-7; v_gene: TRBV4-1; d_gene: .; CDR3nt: TGCGCCAGCAGCCCGTTAGCGGACCTCGGCTACGAGCAGTACTTC; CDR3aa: CASSPLADLGYEQYF
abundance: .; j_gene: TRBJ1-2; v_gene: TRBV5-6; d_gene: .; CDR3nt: TGTGCCAGCAGCTCCCCTGACAGGAAATATAACTATGGCTACACCTTC; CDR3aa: CASSSPDRKYNYGYTF
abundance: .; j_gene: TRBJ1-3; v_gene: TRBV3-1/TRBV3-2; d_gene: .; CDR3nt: TGTGCCAGCGAGGGGGCTGGAAACACCATATATTTT; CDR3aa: CASEGAGNTIYF
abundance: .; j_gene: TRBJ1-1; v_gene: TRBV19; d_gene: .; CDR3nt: TGTGCCAGTAGTATCCACCGGGACTTAGAAGCTTTCTTT; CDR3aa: CASSIHRDLEAFF
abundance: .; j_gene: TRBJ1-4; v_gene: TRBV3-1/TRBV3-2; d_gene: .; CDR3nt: TGTGCCAGCAGCCAAGATCTAGGCTCTGCAACTAATGAAAAACTGTTTTTT; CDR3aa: CASSQDLGSATNEKLFF
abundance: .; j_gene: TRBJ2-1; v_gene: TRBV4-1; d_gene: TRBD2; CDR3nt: TGCGCCAGCAGCCAAGTTGACTTGGGACTAGCGGGGGGCAATGAGCAGTTCTTC; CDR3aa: CASSQVDLGLAGGNEQFF
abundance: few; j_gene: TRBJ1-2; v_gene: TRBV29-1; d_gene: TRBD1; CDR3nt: TGCAGCGTTGATAATCTCGGACAGGGAGACTATGGCTACACCTTC; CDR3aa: CSVDNLGQGDYGYTF
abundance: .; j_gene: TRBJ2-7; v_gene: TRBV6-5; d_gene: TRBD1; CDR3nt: TGTGCCAGCAGTTACCCCGAGGGACAGGGACTTGGCGAGCAGTACTTC; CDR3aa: CASSYPEGQGLGEQYF
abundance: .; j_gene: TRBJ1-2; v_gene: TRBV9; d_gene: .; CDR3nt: TGTGCCAGCAGCGTAGATCTCGGTGATGGCTACACCTTC; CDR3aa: CASSVDLGDGYTF
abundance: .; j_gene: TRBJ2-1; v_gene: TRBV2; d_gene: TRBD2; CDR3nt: TGTGCCAGCAGTGAATTCGGACTAGCGGGCAATGAGCAGTTCTTC; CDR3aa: CASSEFGLAGNEQFF
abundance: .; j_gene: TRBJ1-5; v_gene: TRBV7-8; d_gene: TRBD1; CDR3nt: TGTGCCAGCAGCTTCGGCGGGGGACAGGCGCATCAGCCCCAGCATTTT; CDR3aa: CASSFGGGQAHQPQHF
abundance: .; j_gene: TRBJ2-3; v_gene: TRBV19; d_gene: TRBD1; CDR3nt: TGTGCCAGTAGTCCCACCGGGACAGGCCACACAGATACGCAGTATTTT; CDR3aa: CASSPTGTGHTDTQYF
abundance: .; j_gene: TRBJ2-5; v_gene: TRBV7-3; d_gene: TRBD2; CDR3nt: TGTGCCAGCAGCTTAGGCGGGGGGGCCGGAGAGACCCAGTACTTC; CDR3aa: CASSLGGGAGETQYF
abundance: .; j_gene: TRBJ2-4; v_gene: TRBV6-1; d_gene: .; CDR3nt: TGTGCCAGCAGTGACGGGTCCTTCGGCGGAAACATTCAGTACTTC; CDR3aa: CASSDGSFGGNIQYF
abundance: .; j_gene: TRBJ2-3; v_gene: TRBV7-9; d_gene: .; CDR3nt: TGTGCCAGCAGCCCACCCGGAAGTGAGGGCACAGATACGCAGTATTTT; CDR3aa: CASSPPGSEGTDTQYF
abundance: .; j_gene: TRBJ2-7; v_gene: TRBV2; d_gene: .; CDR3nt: TGTGCCAGCAGCTTCAGCTCCTACGAGCAGTACTTC; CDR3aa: CASSFSSYEQYF
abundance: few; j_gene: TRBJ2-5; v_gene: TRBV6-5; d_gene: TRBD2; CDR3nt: TGTGCCAGCAGTTACGGGTTAGCGGGGGAGCAAGAGACCCAGTACTTC; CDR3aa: CASSYGLAGEQETQYF